The 17 T cell receptor beta chains in this list originate from one sample, sequenced in a study of shared clonotypes between healthy human individuals. Sequencing used immunoSEQ multiplex PCR; TCRdb keeps in-frame clones, though not all of them. The table includes some 550,000 clones, approximately 97% detected once. The sequenced sample consisted of naive CD4+ T cells sorted from blood. Noted subset: CD45RA+ positively selected. These receptors were obtained from a woman younger than 45 in good health.

Points on this clone: The sample holds other DNA sequences that translate to the same CDR3. V and J are TRBV5-1 and TRBJ1-4; 8 bases match TRBD1. Germline V gene lookup returns CDR1 SGHRS and CDR2 YFSETQ. There are 15 residues in the CDR3. Trimming cost V 1 base and J 3 bases; bases outside gene matches: 2. The DNA for the CDR3 is TGCGCCAGCAGCTTGCAGGGGGCGTCTAATGAAAAACTGTTTTTT. This encodes CASSLQGASNEKLFF.

The gene calls are TRBV9 and TRBJ2-1; D remains unclear. From germline, CDR1 is SGDLS and CDR2 YYNGEE. CDR3 size: 11 residues. Trimming removed 4 bases from V and 6 bases from J, with 5 bases in between. The CDR3 spells CASSPGNEQFF. The CDR3, as DNA: TGTGCCAGCAGCCCTGGCAATGAGCAGTTCTTC.

The chain carries TRBV29-1 and TRBJ2-1; 8 bases are shared with TRBD2. CDR1 is SQVTM, CDR2 ANQGSEA, per germline. This CDR3 is 15 amino acids long. The V and J ends lost 3 bases and 0 bases, in that order; junction bases with no gene match: 4. The CDR3 spells CSVERSGGSYNEQFF. As DNA, the CDR3 is TGCAGCGTTGAGAGGAGCGGGGGCTCCTACAATGAGCAGTTCTTC.

V gene TRBV28 combines with J gene TRBJ2-7, with TRBD1 matching 10 bases. The J segment lost 5 bases and the V segment lost 3 bases, leaving 7 bases of the junction unmatched. Germline values: CDR1 MDHEN, CDR2 SYDVKM. CDR3 size: 15 residues. The CDR3 DNA sequence: TGTGCCAGCAGTTTGATGACAGGGGGCAGGGACGAGCAGTACTTC. It specifies CASSLMTGGRDEQYF.

The chain links TRBV7-2 to TRBJ2-4, with 8 bases lining up with TRBD2. The ends lost 3 bases at V and 5 bases at J; junction bases unmatched: 12. The CDR3 extends over 17 amino acids. CDR1 is SGHTA, CDR2 FQGNSA, per germline. As DNA, the CDR3 is TGTGCCAGCAGCTTTCGAGCGGGAGAACGAAGGGAAAACATTCAGTACTTC. This encodes CASSFRAGERRENIQYF.

The chain has TRBV28 and TRBJ2-5; D call uncertain. V lost 4 bases, J lost 9 bases, and 9 bases lay in between. CDR3 length: 11 residues. Germline CDR1 reads MDHEN; CDR2 reads SYDVKM. CDR3 sequence (DNA): TGTGCCAGCAGTTCCGTCTATGCCCAGTACTTC. Its translation is CASSSVYAQYF.

The V gene is TRBV28, the J gene TRBJ1-2; 7 nucleotides match TRBD1. CDR3 length: 13 residues. V trimming: 6 bases; J trimming: 7 bases; junction bases outside the gene matches: 8. Germline V gene sequence: CDR1 MDHEN, CDR2 SYDVKM. As DNA, the CDR3 is TGTGCCAGCAGCCTGGACAGGACCGGTGGCTACACCTTC. It translates to CASSLDRTGGYTF.

This chain connects TRBV28 to TRBJ2-7, with TRBD2 as a possible D gene (6 bases). V dropped 3 bases and J dropped 2 bases, with 14 bases sitting between them. CDR3 length: 15 residues. Germline V gene data show CDR1 as MDHEN and CDR2 as SYDVKM. The chain's CDR3 is CASSFGSRGTYEQYF. The CDR3, as DNA: TGTGCCAGCAGTTTTGGATCCCGGGGGACCTACGAGCAGTACTTC.

The CDR3 reads CASSTDRGGPYEQYF. The CDR3, as DNA: TGTGCCAGCAGCACAGACAGGGGTGGGCCATACGAGCAGTACTTC. The chain recombines TRBV7-3 with TRBJ2-7; TRBD1 aligns across 8 bases. Trimming cost V 5 bases and J 4 bases; bases outside gene matches: 10. CDR1 is SGHTA, CDR2 FQGTGA, per germline. This CDR3 spans 15 amino acids.

The chain combines TRBV28 with TRBJ2-1, with 8 bases that match TRBD2. With V trimmed by 2 bases and J by 8 bases, 5 bases remained unmatched. Germline-derived CDR1 and CDR2 are MDHEN and SYDVKM. The CDR3 covers 14 residues. This CDR3 is CASSLSGRVHEQFF. The CDR3 DNA follows: TGTGCCAGCAGTTTAAGCGGGAGAGTTCATGAGCAGTTCTTC. The whole variable domain, filled in from reference TRBV28 and TRBJ2-1, reads DVKVTQSSRYLVKRTGEKVFLECVQDMDHENMFWYRQDPGLGLRLIYFSYDVKMKEKGDIPEGYSVSREKKERFSLILESASTNQTSMYLCASSLSGRVHEQFFGPGTRLTVL.

The chain has TRBV19 and TRBJ2-1; D perhaps matches TRBD2 (5 bases). Germline-derived CDR1 and CDR2 are LNHDA and SQIVND (reference sequence). Trimming removed 11 bases from V and 14 bases from J, with 19 bases in between. The CDR3 loop spans 11 amino acids. CDR3 DNA sequence: TGTGCCGGCCCCGGGTTTCTGAGGGAGTTCTTC. This encodes CAGPGFLREFF.

The chain carries TRBV5-1 and TRBJ2-7; 15 bases are a match to TRBD2. V lost 0 bases, J lost 7 bases, and 5 bases stayed unmatched. Germline V gives CDR1 SGHRS, CDR2 YFSETQ. The CDR3 extends over 16 amino acids. CDR3 sequence: CASSLGGLAGGVEQYF. The CDR3 DNA follows: TGCGCCAGCAGCTTGGGGGGACTAGCGGGAGGAGTGGAGCAGTACTTC.

The CDR3, as DNA: TGCGCCAGCAGCTTGGTAGTGAGGGGGACAGGGACAAGTGGGGCCAACGTCCTGACTTTC. Its protein is CASSLVVRGTGTSGANVLTF. The genes are TRBV5-1 and TRBJ2-6; 9 nucleotides align to TRBD1. The CDR3 length is 20 residues. Germline values: CDR1 SGHRS, CDR2 YFSETQ. V was clipped by 0 bases and J by 3 bases; unmatched bases: 13.

This clone was recorded only once. The chain couples TRBV18 to TRBJ2-3, with D possibly TRBD2 on 6 matching bases. Trimming stripped 2 bases from V and 2 bases from J, with 14 bases between. Germline CDR1 is KGHSH and CDR2 is LQKENI. This CDR3 has 16 residues. The CDR3 nucleotides read TGTGCCAGCTCACCAGGGGCTAGCGTGGACACAGATACGCAGTATTTT. This codes for CASSPGASVDTDTQYF.

V and J are TRBV7-9 and TRBJ1-4; D is uncertain. There are 15 residues in the CDR3. With 1 base removed from V and 2 bases from J, the gap between germline ends came to 8 bases. CDR1 and CDR2 from the germline V gene are SEHNR and FQNEAQ (reference sequence). The CDR3 DNA sequence: TGTGCCAGCAGCTTAGGGTACCGTACTAATGAAAAACTGTTTTTT. Residues: CASSLGYRTNEKLFF.

The chain joins TRBV7-9 to TRBJ2-1; 9 bases fit TRBD2. Germline assignment: CDR1 SEHNR and CDR2 FQNEAQ (reference sequence). V trimming: 3 bases; J trimming: 5 bases; junction bases outside the gene matches: 14. This CDR3 has 18 residues. The CDR3 sequence: CASSFSVPVAGVNNEQFF. CDR3 in DNA: TGTGCCAGCAGCTTTTCGGTACCAGTAGCGGGAGTAAACAATGAGCAGTTCTTC.

This clone was observed a single time. This chain links TRBV4-2 with TRBJ2-6; 13 bases fit TRBD2. There are 22 residues in the CDR3. CDR1 and CDR2 (germline): LGHNA, YNFKEQ. Germline trimming cut 4 bases from V and 6 bases from J; bases unmatched to any gene: 21. This CDR3 reads CASSRLQGLAGTRSDLANVLTF. In DNA, the CDR3 is TGTGCCAGCAGCCGCCTGCAGGGACTAGCGGGAACACGCTCTGATCTGGCCAACGTCCTGACTTTC.